This TCR beta chain was recorded in a study of blood T cell repertoires in COVID-19 (dated by TCRdb to the early 2020s). Regarding the study in general: Samples from collaborators originated in the United States, Italy and Spain and spanned both the acute and convalescent phases of COVID-19. The prospective study material was composed of cDNA or gDNA derived from T cells, B-cell-depleted T cells, or PBMCs. Subjects who had been exposed to COVID-19, were actively infected with it, or had recovered from it provided the deeply sampled blood TCRbeta repertoires that made up the dataset. A freely available public database, intended as a resource for researchers studying the immune response to SARS-CoV-2, is where the repertoires were released. The samples were drawn from the first 160 participants of the ongoing ImmuneRACE study and from 1,200 or so subjects provided by 6 global collaborators. A de-identified subject ID, COVID-19 status, age in years and sex were almost always included in the sample metadata. Where HLA class I and class II types were available, the types were taken from metadata supplied by the sample provider, not from assay-based typing.

The research as a whole found: Clinical and demographic metadata were provided uncurated, with the amount varying by source and participant.

The germline V gene gives CDR1 as SGDLS and CDR2 as YYNGEE. There are 15 amino acids in the CDR3, from cysteine to phenylalanine inclusive. Only CDR3 DNA is held: 45 bases, read in frame from base 1. Deletion took 3 bases off V and 0 bases off J, with a span of 13 bases between the germline ends. Another Seattle source contributed samples from volunteer blood donors who had recovered from COVID-19. The collaborating institutions used their own protocols to collect whole blood in K2EDTA tubes. For TCRbeta analysis, collaborators shipped samples as frozen whole blood, isolated PBMCs, or DNA extracted from either of those sample types. As regards this clone: Its binding antigen is unknown. The sample holds no much larger clone one base away, and base qualities are not on file.

TCRbeta CDR3 regions were amplified from genomic DNA by means of the immunoSEQ Assay, a bias-controlled multiplex PCR. The paper's data handling went like this. The number of nucleated cells in each sample was estimated from the amplification of reference gene primers within the assay. Sequence reads were collapsed and filtered to measure the absolute abundance of every unique TCRbeta CDR3 rearrangement. Productive Simpson clonality was computed per sample as the square root of Simpson's diversity index over productive rearrangements. TCRdb carries this immuneACCESS record with in-frame sequences only. Its versions omit some clonotypes, under half of them owing to an unresolved V gene in the studies checked, with the rest unexplained. V and J calls and clone size are those listed in that table; D and trimming were worked out from the DNA. The sample data list hundreds of thousands of clones, and around 87% of these were observed just once. The ten most abundant clones make up approximately 1.6% of the sample.

The sequence is built from TRBV9 and TRBJ2-7; D gene: possibly TRBD1, on 5 matching bases. The clonotype originates from a woman in her 40s who had recovered from COVID-19. Sequences were obtained from peripheral blood. The bases read TGTGCCAGCAGCGAAACAGGTTCCTCCTCCTACGAGCAGTACTTC. This codes for CASSETGSSSYEQYF.